The 32 T cell receptor beta chains listed next were all sequenced from one sample in a study of CD8+CD57+ T cells in acquired aplastic anemia. Previously, flow cytometry had revealed CD8+CD57+ cell expansion in the patients chosen for sequencing. Genomic DNA constituted the template upon which TCR beta VDJ and CDR3 profiling was performed. TCRdb fed the reads into MiXCR, producing one record per CDR3 protein. The data contain some 200,000 distinct CDR3 sequences, roughly 50% of them singletons. The sequencing input was sorted CD4+, CD8+, or CD8+CD57+ T cells (not recorded which) from PBMCs. The receptor set was obtained from a human donor with aplastic anemia.

V is TRBV25-1 and J is TRBJ2-1; TRBD2 agrees at 10 bases. Germline CDR1 and CDR2: MGHDK and SYGVNS. V lost 6 bases, J lost 5 bases, and 7 bases stayed unmatched. This CDR3 has 15 residues. CDR3 sequence: CASSHSGRINNEQFF. The DNA for the CDR3 is TGTGCCAGCAGCCATAGCGGGAGGATCAACAATGAGCAGTTCTTC.

V is TRBV11-1 and J is TRBJ2-3, with 8 bases lining up with TRBD2. Losses at the gene ends were 5 bases for V and 2 bases for J; bases not matched to a gene: 9. This CDR3 region has 16 residues. Per the germline V gene, CDR1 is SGHAT and CDR2 is FQDESV (reference sequence). The CDR3: CASSPGAGGLTDTQYF. The CDR3 coding sequence is TGTGCCAGCAGCCCAGGGGCGGGGGGACTCACAGATACGCAGTATTTT.

J is TRBJ2-7 and V is TRBV7-2, with TRBD2 as a possible D gene (5 bases). Trimming removed 5 bases from V and 6 bases from J, with 11 bases in between. Per germline, CDR1 SGHTA and CDR2 FQGNSA. The CDR3 totals 12 residues. CDR3: CASSQRRGEQYF. The CDR3 DNA reads TGTGCCAGCAGCCAGCGACGGGGCGAGCAGTACTTC.

The rearrangement links TRBV24-1 to TRBJ2-7, with 7 bases that match TRBD1. Looked up from germline, CDR1 is KGHDR and CDR2 is SFDVKD. Germline trimming cut 4 bases from V and 7 bases from J; bases unmatched to any gene: 9. The CDR3 runs 14 residues. CDR3: CATSDPTGLGEQYF. DNA for the CDR3: TGTGCCACCAGTGACCCGACAGGGTTGGGGGAGCAGTACTTC.

The chain employs TRBV2 and TRBJ2-2; 11 bases match TRBD2. After removal of 3 bases from V and 8 bases from J, the junction contained 8 bases not matched to a gene. The CDR3 is made up of 16 amino acids. Germline loops: CDR1 SNHLY, CDR2 FYNNEI. CDR3 nucleotide sequence: TGTGCCAGCAGTGATCTAGCGGGAGGACAAGGAGGGGAGCTGTTTTTT. This gives the protein CASSDLAGGQGGELFF.

This clonotype has a count of ten or more. The V and J genes are TRBV3-1 and TRBJ1-2; 7 nucleotides align to TRBD1. There are 13 residues in the CDR3. Germline lookup yields CDR1 LGHDT and CDR2 YNNKEL (reference sequence). Trimming removed 4 bases from V and 7 bases from J; junction bases left unmatched: 6. The DNA of the CDR3 is TGTGCCAGCAGCCTTCGACAGGGTGGTGGCTACACCTTC. Translating it yields CASSLRQGGGYTF. Full variable domain (rest looked up from reference TRBV3-1 and TRBJ1-2): DTAVSQTPKYLVTQMGNDKSIKCEQNLGHDTMYWYKQDSKKFLKIMFSYNNKELIINETVPNRFSPKSPDKAHLNLHINSLELGDSAVYFCASSLRQGGGYTFGSGTRLTVV.

The chain has TRBV12-3 or TRBV12-4 and TRBJ2-5; 8 nucleotides align to TRBD2. The CDR3 contains 13 residues. Losses at the gene ends were 7 bases for V and 5 bases for J; bases not matched to a gene: 6. The CDR3 DNA follows: TGTGCCAGCACTCGGGGGGGCCGGGAGACCCAGTACTTC. Protein: CASTRGGRETQYF.

This clonotype occurred once. This chain connects TRBV25-1 to TRBJ2-5, with D tentatively TRBD2 (6 bases). This CDR3 has 15 amino acids. The V gene lost 3 bases and the J gene lost 1 base, with 12 bases spanning the gap. Per the germline V gene, CDR1 is MGHDK and CDR2 is SYGVNS. The CDR3 region is CASSDGGLSQETQYF. CDR3 DNA: TGTGCCAGCAGTGATGGGGGACTTAGCCAAGAGACCCAGTACTTC.

This clonotype was counted at least ten times. The chain employs TRBV24-1 and TRBJ2-5, with D perhaps assigned TRBD1 or TRBD2 (5 bases each). The CDR3 totals 16 residues. CDR1 and CDR2 (germline): KGHDR, SFDVKD. Trimming left V 4 bases short and J 5 bases short, with 19 bases between. Here the CDR3 reads CATSDQYRDLGETQYF. Written as DNA, the CDR3 is TGTGCCACCAGTGACCAATACCGGGACCTCGGGGAGACCCAGTACTTC.

The chain has TRBV5-1 and TRBJ1-1, with a tentative D call TRBD1 (6 bases). Looked up from germline, CDR1 is SGHRS and CDR2 is YFSETQ. V was trimmed by 4 bases and J by 5 bases, leaving 12 bases between them. CDR3 length equals 13 residues. CDR3 sequence (DNA): TGCGCCAGCAGCGGGGACATCCAAACTGAAGCTTTCTTT. It yields the protein CASSGDIQTEAFF.

A single count supports this clonotype. The chain is built from TRBV2 and TRBJ2-7; 9 nucleotides line up with TRBD1. The CDR3 sequence is 17 residues long. Per the germline V gene, CDR1 is SNHLY and CDR2 is FYNNEI. After removal of 2 bases from V and 4 bases from J, the junction contained 12 bases not matched to a gene. CDR3 bases: TGTGCCAGCAGTGAAAGGGCACAGGGGGCGAGGATTTACGAGCAGTACTTC. Its translation is CASSERAQGARIYEQYF.

This chain's CDR3 is CASSLSYFGTAQETQYF. The CDR3 nucleotides are TGTGCCAGCAGCTTATCTTATTTCGGGACAGCTCAAGAGACCCAGTACTTC. V usage is TRBV11-1 and J usage is TRBJ2-5, with 7 bases matching TRBD1. There are 17 residues in the CDR3. Germline CDR1 SGHAT, CDR2 FQDESV (reference sequence). The V and J ends lost 2 bases and 2 bases, in that order; junction bases with no gene match: 11.

With regard to this clonotype: An end of the junction does not agree with germline; a read error may underlie this. V usage is TRBV7-8 and J usage is TRBJ2-5; D not certain. Germline V gene data show CDR1 as SGHVS and CDR2 as FQNEAQ. The CDR3 sequence is 12 residues long. The CDR3 reads CASSQDRETQYF. CDR3 DNA sequence: TGCGCCAGCAGCCAAGATCGGGAGACCCAGTACTTC.

This clonotype was detected many times. The CDR3 protein is CASSPDRTGPASYEQYF. The CDR3 nucleotides are TGCGCCAGCAGCCCGGACAGGACCGGACCCGCATCCTACGAGCAGTACTTC. The chain combines TRBV5-1 with TRBJ2-7; the match to TRBD1 covers 7 bases. Germline V gene sequence: CDR1 SGHRS, CDR2 YFSETQ. V lost 4 bases to trimming and J lost 1 base; unmatched junction nucleotides: 14. This CDR3 has 17 amino acids.

Remarks on this clonotype: Mismatch with germline at one junction end may stem from a read error. The chain links TRBV24-1 to TRBJ2-7; D might be TRBD2 (5 bases). The length of the CDR3 is 15 residues. Germline V gene lookup returns CDR1 KGHDR and CDR2 SFDVKD. This chain's CDR3 is CATSDPQNGIYEHCF. CDR3 coding DNA: TGTGCCACCAGTGATCCACAGAACGGGATCTACGAGCACTGCTTC.

The V gene is TRBV7-9, the J gene TRBJ2-7, with D perhaps TRBD2 (6 bases). CDR3 length: 13 amino acids. Germline V gene sequence: CDR1 SEHNR, CDR2 FQNEAQ (reference sequence). V was trimmed by 4 bases and J by 7 bases, leaving 14 bases between them. The CDR3 coding sequence is TGTGCCAGCAGCTACTCCGGGGGTTTTGAGCAGTACTTC. Translating gives CASSYSGGFEQYF.

This clonotype appeared many times. The chain links TRBV7-9 to TRBJ2-7; D is ambiguous. CDR1 SEHNR and CDR2 FQNEAQ come from the germline V gene (reference sequence). The length of the CDR3 is 11 residues. V was cut by 4 bases and J by 6 bases, with 7 bases left in between. CDR3 protein: CASSSSFEQYF. The CDR3 DNA is TGTGCCAGCAGCTCGTCATTCGAGCAGTACTTC.

This clonotype was found many times. The chain carries TRBV19 and TRBJ2-1; D not resolved. Per germline, CDR1 LNHDA and CDR2 SQIVND (reference sequence). V lost 5 bases and J 0 bases, leaving 17 bases between the germline ends. The CDR3 extends over 17 amino acids. The CDR3 DNA is TGTGCCAGTAGTCCGACCTCGCGACCGAGCTCCTACAATGAGCAGTTCTTC. Translated, it gives CASSPTSRPSSYNEQFF.

The chain joins TRBV7-9 to TRBJ1-2, with 9 bases identical to TRBD1. This CDR3 has 14 residues. After removal of 5 bases from V and 4 bases from J, the junction contained 5 bases not matched to a gene. In germline, CDR1 is SEHNR, CDR2 FQNEAQ (reference sequence). CDR3 DNA: TGTGCCAGCAGCACGGGACAGGGACTCTATGGCTACACCTTC. Its protein product is CASSTGQGLYGYTF.

The V gene is TRBV24-1, the J gene TRBJ2-3; no firm D call. The CDR3 contains 14 residues. The germline gives CDR1 KGHDR, CDR2 SFDVKD. V was trimmed by 4 bases and J by 3 bases, leaving 10 bases between them. CDR3 region: CATSDPKTTDTQYF. DNA of the CDR3: TGTGCCACCAGTGACCCTAAAACGACAGATACGCAGTATTTT.

The chain is built from TRBV30 and TRBJ1-1; D is ambiguous. The CDR3 extends over 13 amino acids. Looked up from germline, CDR1 is GTSNPN and CDR2 is SVGIG (reference sequence). The V and J ends lost 4 bases and 11 bases respectively, with 20 bases between them. DNA of the CDR3: TGTGCCTGGATTGGGGAGATGAACATTGAGGCTTTCTTT. Its translation: CAWIGEMNIEAFF. Variable domain in full (rest from reference TRBV30 and TRBJ1-1): SQTIHQWPATLVQPVGSPLSLECTVEGTSNPNLYWYRQAAGRGLQLLFYSVGIGQISSEVPQNLSASRPQDRQFILSSKKLLLSDSGFYLCAWIGEMNIEAFFGQGTRLTVV.

The V gene is TRBV4-2, the J gene TRBJ1-6; 7 nucleotides agree with TRBD1. V was pared by 5 bases and J by 7 bases, with 5 bases of the junction left unmatched. Germline V gives CDR1 LGHNA, CDR2 YNFKEQ. The CDR3 runs 14 residues. CDR3 in amino acids: CASSDDRENSPLHF. DNA for the CDR3: TGTGCCAGCAGCGATGACAGGGAAAATTCACCCCTCCACTTT.

Only a few counts were recorded for this clonotype. This rearrangement joins TRBV25-1 to TRBJ2-7; a weak D match, TRBD1 (6 bases). The V gene lost 3 bases and the J gene lost 3 bases, with 9 bases spanning the gap. Germline V CDR1 and CDR2: MGHDK, SYGVNS. The CDR3 length is 13 residues. The CDR3 nucleotides read TGTGCCAGCAGTGATGGGGGCCTCTACGAGCAGTACTTC. Protein sequence: CASSDGGLYEQYF.

The chain combines TRBV19 with TRBJ2-2; 16 nucleotides match TRBD2. The CDR3 sequence is 19 residues long. The germline V gene encodes CDR1 LNHDA and CDR2 SQIVND (reference sequence). The V and J ends lost 0 bases and 6 bases, in that order; junction bases with no gene match: 7. The CDR3 is CASSIDGTSGGAGAGELFF. The CDR3 region has the DNA TGTGCCAGTAGTATAGATGGGACTAGCGGGGGGGCTGGCGCCGGGGAGCTGTTTTTT.

The CDR3 nucleotides read TGTGCCAGCAGTACAAGGATGAACACTGAAGCTTTCTTT. Its protein product is CASSTRMNTEAFF. The V and J genes are TRBV25-1 and TRBJ1-1; no reliable D call. The CDR3 is 13 residues long. Trimming removed 5 bases from V and 0 bases from J, with 7 bases in between. Germline CDR1 is MGHDK and CDR2 is SYGVNS. Together with reference TRBV25-1 and TRBJ1-1, the CDR3 gives the full variable domain: EADIYQTPRYLVIGTGKKITLECSQTMGHDKMYWYQQDPGMELHLIHYSYGVNSTEKGDLSSESTVSRIRTEHFPLTLESARPSHTSQYLCASSTRMNTEAFFGQGTRLTVV.

Many counts were recorded for this clonotype. This chain's CDR3 is CASSLPTSGNVGELFF. In DNA form, the CDR3 reads TGTGCCAGCAGCTTACCCACTAGCGGGAATGTCGGGGAGCTGTTTTTT. This sequence joins TRBV7-9 and TRBJ2-2; TRBD2 aligns across 10 bases. V was pared by 2 bases and J by 7 bases, with 7 bases of the junction left unmatched. The CDR3 is 16 residues long. Germline-derived CDR1 and CDR2 are SEHNR and FQNEAQ (reference sequence).

A single count supports this clonotype. The chain employs TRBV5-1 and TRBJ2-7; 7 bases match TRBD1. CDR3 length: 15 residues. The germline gives CDR1 SGHRS, CDR2 YFSETQ. Trimming took 2 bases from V and 2 from J; bases not matched to a gene: 7. Here the CDR3 reads CASSFSGTEAYEQYF. The CDR3 DNA reads TGCGCCAGCAGCTTCTCCGGGACAGAGGCCTACGAGCAGTACTTC.

At least ten counts were recorded for this clonotype. The rearrangement joins TRBV14 to TRBJ2-1, with D perhaps given as TRBD1 or TRBD2 (5 bases each). This CDR3 region has 19 residues. Deletions cut 0 bases from V and 0 bases from J, with 18 bases between. Germline-derived CDR1 and CDR2 are SGHDN and FVKESK. The CDR3 loop is CASSQEGMGVLRSYNEQFF. The CDR3 region has the DNA TGTGCCAGCAGCCAAGAGGGGATGGGGGTCCTCCGCTCCTACAATGAGCAGTTCTTC.

The J gene is TRBJ2-1, the V gene TRBV11-2, with 9 positions matching TRBD1. Germline lookup yields CDR1 SGHAT and CDR2 FQNNGV. V lost 5 bases to trimming and J lost 10 bases; unmatched junction nucleotides: 12. The CDR3 consists of 15 residues. CDR3 in DNA: TGTGCCAGCAGCGGGCGGGACAGGGTCTTGCCGGAGCAGTTCTTC. This gives the protein CASSGRDRVLPEQFF.

This clonotype was observed at least ten times. V gene TRBV27 combines with J gene TRBJ2-2; D is ambiguous. Per germline, CDR1 MNHEY and CDR2 SMNVEV (reference sequence). With 6 bases removed from V and 4 bases from J, the gap between germline ends came to 9 bases. The CDR3 is 13 amino acids. The CDR3 is CASRPLGTGELFF. Written as DNA, the CDR3 is TGTGCCAGCAGGCCGCTTGGCACCGGGGAGCTGTTTTTT.

In this sample, this clonotype turned up a few times. The rearrangement links TRBV10-3 to TRBJ2-4, with 9 bases matching TRBD1. The CDR3 is made up of 14 amino acids. Germline V gene data show CDR1 as ENHRY and CDR2 as SYGVKD. The V and J ends lost 10 bases and 7 bases, in that order; junction bases with no gene match: 11. Here the CDR3 DNA reads TGTGCCAGCAGGCTCGGGACAGGGCGGAACATTCAGTACTTC. It translates to CASRLGTGRNIQYF.

The chain carries TRBV9 and TRBJ2-2; D may be TRBD2 (7 bases). Germline lookup yields CDR1 SGDLS and CDR2 YYNGEE. This CDR3 is built from 15 residues. V lost 3 bases to trimming and J lost 4 bases, with 13 bases between them. In DNA form, the CDR3 reads TGTGCCAGCAGCGGATCGGGGGGCCGCACCGGGGAGCTGTTTTTT. Its translation: CASSGSGGRTGELFF.